One sample yielded the 10 T cell receptor beta chains listed below, sequenced in a study of shared clonotypes between healthy human individuals (TCRdb year 2020). Libraries were prepared through the immunoSEQ multiplex PCR assay. This is the immuneACCESS table as TCRdb keeps it, with only in-frame sequences that have V and J called. A part of the clones is gone; compared with another copy, unresolved V genes explain less than half, and the rest is unexplained. The sample yields about 2 million clones; roughly 94% were counted once. The top ten hold roughly 0.13% of the sample. Sequenced material: naive CD4+ T cells sorted from blood. This sample's cell subset or site label indicates: CD45RA+ positively selected. These receptor sequences come from a young man in good health.

CDR3 sequence (DNA): TGTGCCAGCAGCCTACCTCCGGCAGACTACTACTCCTATAATTCACCCCTCCACTTT. Its translation is CASSLPPADYYSYNSPLHF. V is TRBV7-2 and J is TRBJ1-6, with no clear D. CDR3 length equals 19 residues. V was trimmed by 5 bases and J by 0 bases, leaving 20 bases between them. Germline V gene lookup returns CDR1 SGHTA and CDR2 FQGNSA.

Regarding this clone: The same CDR3 is also encoded by other DNA sequences in this sample. This chain links TRBV18 with TRBJ1-5; possible D gene TRBD1, 6 bases. The CDR3 spans 13 residues. V shed 6 bases and J shed 4 bases, with 10 bases lying between them. Germline values: CDR1 KGHSH, CDR2 LQKENI. The CDR3 sequence is CASSEGGNQPQHF. In nucleotides, the CDR3 is TGTGCCAGCTCGGAAGGGGGTAATCAGCCCCAGCATTTT.

The genes are TRBV7-8 and TRBJ2-7, with TRBD1 matching 8 bases. Germline CDR1 reads SGHVS; CDR2 reads FQNEAQ. This CDR3 is built from 14 residues. V dropped 5 bases and J dropped 3; count of bases not matched to a gene: 6. The CDR3: CASSQTGQDYEQYF. The DNA for the CDR3 is TGTGCCAGCAGCCAGACGGGACAGGACTACGAGCAGTACTTC.

The chain recombines TRBV18 with TRBJ1-1; no firm D call. This CDR3 is 14 amino acids long. In germline, CDR1 is KGHSH, CDR2 LQKENI. Trimming removed 3 bases from V and 2 bases from J, with 10 bases in between. The CDR3 here is CASSPVFGNTEAFF. As DNA, the CDR3 is TGTGCCAGCTCACCTGTATTTGGAAACACTGAAGCTTTCTTT.

The gene calls are TRBV28 and TRBJ1-6; 11 nucleotides line up with TRBD1. This CDR3 has 19 residues. Germline trimming cut 6 bases from V and 6 bases from J; bases unmatched to any gene: 16. Germline values: CDR1 MDHEN, CDR2 SYDVKM. Written as DNA, the CDR3 is TGTGCCAGCAGATTTGTGGAAGGGACAGGGGGAAAACTTAATTCACCCCTCCACTTT. Protein product: CASRFVEGTGGKLNSPLHF.

The count of this clone is one. The same CDR3 is also encoded by other DNA sequences in this sample. This chain joins TRBV18 and TRBJ2-5; D is unclear. CDR1 and CDR2 from the germline V gene are KGHSH and LQKENI. The ends were cut back, 1 base at V and 5 bases at J, with 5 bases in the middle. The CDR3 consists of 12 residues. The CDR3 protein is CASSPRDETQYF. CDR3 sequence (DNA): TGTGCCAGCTCACCACGGGATGAGACCCAGTACTTC.

This clone occurred once. A much larger clone lies one base from this, so it may be a read error. Different DNA sequences within this sample yield the same CDR3. The rearrangement uses TRBV5-1 and TRBJ1-6; D ambiguous. The CDR3 covers 13 residues. With 0 bases removed from V and 7 bases from J, the gap between germline ends came to 5 bases. Per the germline V gene, CDR1 is SGHRS and CDR2 is YFSETQ. In DNA, the CDR3 is TGCGCCAGCAGCTTGGATGGGAATTCACCCCTCCACTTT. This codes for CASSLDGNSPLHF.

The genes are TRBV6-1 and TRBJ1-6; tentative D call: TRBD1 (6 bases). CDR3 length equals 15 residues. Trimming took 11 bases from V and 4 from J, leaving 18 bases between them. CDR1 is MNHNS and CDR2 is SASEGT in the germline V gene. The CDR3 reads CAGNSGQGYNSPLHF. The CDR3 region has the DNA TGTGCCGGTAACTCGGGACAAGGATATAATTCACCCCTCCACTTT.

The rearrangement links TRBV7-8 to TRBJ1-1, with a possible D match to TRBD1 (5 bases). V was clipped by 5 bases and J by 4 bases, with 11 bases between them. From germline, CDR1 is SGHVS and CDR2 FQNEAQ. CDR3 length equals 13 residues. The CDR3 coding sequence is TGTGCCAGCAGCCACGGACAAGGCACTGAAGCTTTCTTT. Its protein product is CASSHGQGTEAFF.

The V gene is TRBV21-1, the J gene TRBJ2-7; the DNA was not compared with TRBD2, the D call given in the table. TRBV21-1 is a pseudogene locus. This CDR3 is built from 13 residues. CDR3 in amino acids: CASSKLKRYEQYF. CDR3 nucleotides: TGTGCCAGCAGCAAACTGAAGCGCTACGAGCAGTACTTC.